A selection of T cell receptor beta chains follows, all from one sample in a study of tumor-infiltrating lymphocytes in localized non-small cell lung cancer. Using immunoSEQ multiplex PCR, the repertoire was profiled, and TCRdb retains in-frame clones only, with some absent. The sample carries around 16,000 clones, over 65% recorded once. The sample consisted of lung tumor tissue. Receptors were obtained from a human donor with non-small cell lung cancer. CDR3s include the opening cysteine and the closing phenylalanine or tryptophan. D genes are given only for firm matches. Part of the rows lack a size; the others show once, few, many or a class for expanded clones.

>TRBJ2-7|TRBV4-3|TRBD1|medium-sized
TGCGCCAGCAGCCAAACAGGGGCTAGCTCCTACGAGCAGTACTTC
CASSQTGASSYEQYF
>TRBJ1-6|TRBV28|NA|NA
TGTGCCAGCAGTCCAAGGGGGGTCGGAAATTCACCCCTCCACTTT
CASSPRGVGNSPLHF
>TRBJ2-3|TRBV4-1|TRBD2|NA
TGCGCCAGCAGCCAATATCGTAGCGGGAGTTCAGCAGATACGCAGTATTTT
CASSQYRSGSSADTQYF
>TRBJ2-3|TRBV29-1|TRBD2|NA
TGCAGCTCCCGAGGCGGGGGAGTTGGCGCAGATACGCAGTATTTT
CSSRGGGVGADTQYF
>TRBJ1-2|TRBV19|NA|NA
TGTGCCAGTAGTATTGGTGGGCAGAACTATGGCTACACCTTC
CASSIGGQNYGYTF
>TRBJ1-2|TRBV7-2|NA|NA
TGTGCCAGCAGCTCAGGAATGAATGGGGGCTACACCTTC
CASSSGMNGGYTF
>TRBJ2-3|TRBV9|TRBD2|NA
TGTGCCAGCAGCCCTGCCAGCGGGAGTATGAGGTTCACAGATACGCAGTATTTT
CASSPASGSMRFTDTQYF
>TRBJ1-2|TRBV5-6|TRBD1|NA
TGTGCCAGCAGCTCAGGGGGAATTGGCTACACCTTC
CASSSGGIGYTF
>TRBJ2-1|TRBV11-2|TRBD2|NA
TGTGCCAGCAGCTTAGAAGGGACTAGCTCCTACAATGAGCAGTTCTTC
CASSLEGTSSYNEQFF
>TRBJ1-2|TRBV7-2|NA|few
TGTGCCAGCAGCTTAGCGGCAGGGTCGAACTATGGCTACACCTTC
CASSLAAGSNYGYTF
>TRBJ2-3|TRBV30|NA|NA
TGTGCCTGGAGTGTACAAGATACGCAGTATTTT
CAWSVQDTQYF
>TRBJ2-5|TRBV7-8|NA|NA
TGTGCCAGCAGCTTCAGTCAAGAGACCCAGTACTTC
CASSFSQETQYF
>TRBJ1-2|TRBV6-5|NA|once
TGTGCCAGCAGTACCCGGGCCCGAGTCTATGGCTACACCTTC
CASSTRARVYGYTF
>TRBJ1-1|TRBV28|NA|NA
TGTGCCAGCAGCCGGGACGACCTTATTATGAACACTGAAGCTTTCTTT
CASSRDDLIMNTEAFF
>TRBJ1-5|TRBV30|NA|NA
TGTGCCTGGAGTAATGGGGATCAGCCCCAGCATTTT
CAWSNGDQPQHF
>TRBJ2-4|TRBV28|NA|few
TGTGCCAGCAGCATAGGGGGGGGGAGCGCCAAAAACATTCAGTACTTC
CASSIGGGSAKNIQYF
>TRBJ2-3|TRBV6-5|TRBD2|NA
TGTGCCAGCAGTTCGCGGGGGGGCGAGGATACGCAGTATTTT
CASSSRGGEDTQYF
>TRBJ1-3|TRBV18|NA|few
TGTGCCAGCTCACCTCCGGGACCGGTCGGAAACACCATATATTTT
CASSPPGPVGNTIYF
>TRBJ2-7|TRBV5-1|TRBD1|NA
TGCGCCAGCAGACACGACGGGACAGGGGCTGGGGAGCAGTACTTC
CASRHDGTGAGEQYF
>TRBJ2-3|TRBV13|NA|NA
TGTGCCAGCAGCCTTAGGGGGGCCGATACGCAGTATTTT
CASSLRGADTQYF
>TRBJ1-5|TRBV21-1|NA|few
TGTGCCAGCGCCGGACAGCGGCTCAATCAGCCCCAGCATTTT
CASAGQRLNQPQHF
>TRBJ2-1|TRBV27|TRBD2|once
TGTGCCAGCAGTTCGTGGACTAGCGGGGAAGGAAAAAATGAGCAGTTCTTC
CASSSWTSGEGKNEQFF
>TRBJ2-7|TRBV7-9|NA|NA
TGTGCCAGCAGCTTAGGTACTATCAGGGGGGCCTACGAGCAGTACTTC
CASSLGTIRGAYEQYF
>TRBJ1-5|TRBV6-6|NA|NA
TGTGCCAGCAGTCCGGAAGGGGGGAATCAGCCCCAGCATTTT
CASSPEGGNQPQHF
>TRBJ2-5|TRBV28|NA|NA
TGTGCCAGCAGCCCAGTGCTCCAAGAGACCCAGTACTTC
CASSPVLQETQYF
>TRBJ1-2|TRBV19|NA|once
TGTGCCAGTAGAGGGCCGGTCAACCTGGAAGGCTACACCTTC
CASRGPVNLEGYTF
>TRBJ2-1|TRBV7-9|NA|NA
TGTGCCAGCAGCTTAGATCTGGGTTTCTACAATGAGCAGTTCTTC
CASSLDLGFYNEQFF
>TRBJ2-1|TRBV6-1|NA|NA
TGTGCCAGCAGGGACAGCCACAATGAGCAGTTCTTC
CASRDSHNEQFF
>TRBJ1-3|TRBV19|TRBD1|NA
TGTGCCAGTAGTCCACGACAGGGTGGAAACACCATATATTTT
CASSPRQGGNTIYF
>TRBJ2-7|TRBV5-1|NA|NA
TGCGCCAGCAGCTTGGCCAGCTCGGTCCAATCCTACGAGCAGTACTTC
CASSLASSVQSYEQYF
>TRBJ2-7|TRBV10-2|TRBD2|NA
TGCGCCAGCAGTGGACTGGACAGGGCTACGACTAGCGGGAGCTCCTACGAGCAGTACTTC
CASSGLDRATTSGSSYEQYF
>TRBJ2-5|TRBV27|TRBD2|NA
TGTGCCAGCAGCCCGGGACTAGCGGATCAAGAGACCCAGTACTTC
CASSPGLADQETQYF
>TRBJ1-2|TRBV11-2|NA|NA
TGTGCCAGCAGCTTAGGTCCAGTTTCCTATGGCTACACCTTC
CASSLGPVSYGYTF
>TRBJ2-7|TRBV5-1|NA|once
TGCGCCAGCAGCTTGGTAAGGGACGAGCAGTACTTC
CASSLVRDEQYF
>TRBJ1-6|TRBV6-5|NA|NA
TGTGCCAGCAGTTACCAGGGGTCAATTCCACCCCTCCACTTT
CASSYQGSIPPLHF
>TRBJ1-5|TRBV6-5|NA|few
TGTGCCAGCAACCCGCGGCAGGGTTATCAGCCCCAGCATTTT
CASNPRQGYQPQHF
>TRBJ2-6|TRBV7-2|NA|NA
TGTGCCAGCAGAACCAGCTCTGGGGCCAACGTCCTGACTTTC
CASRTSSGANVLTF
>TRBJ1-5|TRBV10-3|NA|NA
TGTGCCATCAGCACAGGGCACTATCAGCCCCAGCATTTT
CAISTGHYQPQHF
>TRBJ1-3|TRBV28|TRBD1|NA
TGTGCCAGCAGTCCGGGACAGGGTTTAGACACCATATATTTT
CASSPGQGLDTIYF
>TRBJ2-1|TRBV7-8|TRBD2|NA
TGTGCCAGCAGCACAGCCCTAGCGGGAGGGCGGCATGAGCAGTTCTTC
CASSTALAGGRHEQFF
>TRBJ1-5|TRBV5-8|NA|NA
TGTGCCAGCAGCTTCGGGGGGCCCCAGCATTTT
CASSFGGPQHF
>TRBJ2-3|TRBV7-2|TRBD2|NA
TGTGCCAGCAGCTCCCCGGGACTAGCGGGGGGGGCGGGCACAGATACGCAGTATTTT
CASSSPGLAGGAGTDTQYF
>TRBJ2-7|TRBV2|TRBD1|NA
TGTGCCAGCGGGGACAGGGCCGCCTACGAGCAGTACTTC
CASGDRAAYEQYF